This T cell receptor (beta chain) came from a study of T cells in Graves' hyperthyroidism and ophthalmopathy. Across the whole study: Sampling of peripheral blood happened at initial diagnosis, prior to any treatment. Overall study findings and caveats: Researchers report that a 13 V-J model separated ophthalmopathy from stable hyperthyroidism.

Every diagnosis used clinical symptoms, serum thyroxine and TRAb, thyroid ultrasound and orbital computed tomography. Concerning this clonotype: Its target is unknown.

It was RNA transcripts that yielded the amplified TCR beta CDR3 regions. The HTBI primer set was used in a first-round RT-PCR of the TCR CDR3. TCRdb re-derived calls from the multiplex PCR reads in MiXCR, one entry per CDR3 protein. The top ten hold approximately 35% of the sample, which has nearly 250,000 distinct CDR3 sequences, approximately 23% seen once. The CDR3 has 13 amino acids. Germline lookup yields CDR1 MNHEY and CDR2 SVGAGI. The V and J ends lost 3 bases and 5 bases respectively, with 10 bases between them. The chain recombines TRBV6-5 with TRBJ1-2; tentative D call: TRBD1 (5 bases). Sequenced sample: blood. The TCR originated in a woman in her 40s with Graves' ophthalmopathy. The CDR3 protein is CASSYGAEYGYTF. CDR3 coding DNA: TGTGCCAGCAGTTATGGGGCCGAATATGGCTACACCTTC.